This T cell receptor (beta chain) was identified in a study of T-cell reconstitution after alpha-beta-depleted transplantation in children. General study findings and limits: It was reported that alpha-beta T cells came from several hundred expanded graft clones (about two months after transplant).

There are many counts of this clonotype. Its antigen is unidentified. Unique molecular identifiers were used in preparing the TCRbeta library. TCRdb redid the calling of the PCR reads with MiXCR, one entry per CDR3 protein. The profile shows about 200,000 distinct CDR3 sequences, 7.5% to 9.5% of them singletons. V lost 6 bases to trimming and J lost 7 bases; unmatched junction nucleotides: 5. The length of the CDR3 is 14 residues. The receptor comes from a male patient between 2 and 10 years old who had a stem cell transplant for acute myeloid leukemia, so the T cells may come from the graft donor. The rearrangement uses TRBV12-3 or TRBV12-4 and TRBJ1-5, with TRBD1 matching 11 bases. The input for sequencing was PBMCs, mostly from graft donor cells, taken 360 days after TCRalphabeta/CD19-depleted stem cell transplant. In DNA form, the CDR3 reads TGTGCCAGCAGGGGGACAGGGGGAAACCAGCCCCAGCATTTT. Its protein is CASRGTGGNQPQHF.